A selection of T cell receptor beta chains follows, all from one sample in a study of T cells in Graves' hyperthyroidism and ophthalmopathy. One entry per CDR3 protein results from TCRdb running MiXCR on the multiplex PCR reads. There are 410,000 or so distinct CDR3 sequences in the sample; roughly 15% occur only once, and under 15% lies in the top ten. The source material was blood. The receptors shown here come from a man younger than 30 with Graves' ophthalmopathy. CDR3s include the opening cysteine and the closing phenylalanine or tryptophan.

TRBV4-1,CASSQALPGDTQYF
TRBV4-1,CASSQLAGGSEQYF
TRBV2,CASTGGSHRADTQYF
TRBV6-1,CASIGTAPLGYTF
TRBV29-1,CSVGGQGQGIYGYTF
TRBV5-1,CASSLISRQNTEAFF
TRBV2,CASRGGLAAETQYF
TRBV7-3,CASSPRTGELFF
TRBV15,CATLNGLRTYEQYF
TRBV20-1,CSASDGSTEQGWYSGELFF
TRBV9,CASRRLLLSGELFF
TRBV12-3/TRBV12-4,CASSPGARGYTF
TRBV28,CASSQTGGQETQYF
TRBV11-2,CASSLGLNTGELFF
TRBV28,CASSPPGTGVGEQYF
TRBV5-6,CASSLPPLGGTEAFF
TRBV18,CASSPPDSNTEAFF
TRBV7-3,CASSSGQGRFPGFINEQFF
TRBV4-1,CASSIRDGPDRYF
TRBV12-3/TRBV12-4,CASSFTGEGNQPQHF
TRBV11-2,CASSLEPGQVDEQFF
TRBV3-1,CASSNQGAGYGYTF
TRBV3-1,CASSQGWATEAFF
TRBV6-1,CASREGSSPVDTF
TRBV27,CASSAWGEQYF
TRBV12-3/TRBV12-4,CASAASGYTDTQYF
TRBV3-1,CASSPKSSRGTDTQYF
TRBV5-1,CASSKGDLVGTGELFF
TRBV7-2,CASSPQRGETQYF
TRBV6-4,CASSDLRRIPCDVTYEQYF
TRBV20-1,CSAYRANQPQHF
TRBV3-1,CASSLGRGNQPQHF
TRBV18,CASSKGSYNEQFF
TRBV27,CASSIRTDYEQYF
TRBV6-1,CASSEVGSTDYGYTF
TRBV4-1,CASSQGAGLGTEQFF